The 7 T cell receptor beta chains below all came from one sample that was sequenced in a study of early T cells in non-severe SARS-CoV-2 infection. TCRdb independently ran MiXCR on the 5' RACE reads; one entry per CDR3 protein. Of roughly 50,000 distinct CDR3 sequences in the sample, 7.5% to 10% were seen once. The sequencing sample was made of whole blood. The receptors were sampled from an adult who was a healthcare worker with PCR-confirmed SARS-CoV-2 infection or an uninfected control (not recorded which).

This clonotype was observed many times. The J gene is TRBJ2-7, the V gene TRBV5-4; TRBD2 might be the D (7 bases). Germline CDR1 SGHNT, CDR2 YYREEE (reference sequence). This CDR3 region has 16 residues. With 0 bases removed from V and 3 bases from J, the gap between germline ends came to 16 bases. In DNA, the CDR3 is TGTGCCAGCAGCTTGGATGGGGGGGGGCCGGTCTACGAGCAGTACTTC. This gives the protein CASSLDGGGPVYEQYF.

The chain uses TRBV20-1 and TRBJ2-2; 9 bases agree with TRBD1. J lost 6 bases, V lost 6 bases, and 14 bases had no gene match. Germline V gene data show CDR1 as DFQATT and CDR2 as SNEGSKA (reference sequence). The CDR3 spans 16 residues. CDR3 nucleotide sequence: TGCAGTGCCACAGAAACAGGGGGCGTTAGGGCCGGGGAGCTGTTTTTT. Translation: CSATETGGVRAGELFF.

This clonotype was counted a few times. V gene TRBV5-8 combines with J gene TRBJ2-3; D not certain. The ends were cut back, 5 bases at V and 4 bases at J, with 23 bases in the middle. CDR1 and CDR2 (germline): SGHTS, YDEGEE. The CDR3 runs to 17 residues. DNA of the CDR3: TGTGCCAGCAGGTCGCCACGTGGATCGACCCTCCCAGATACGCAGTATTTT. It translates to CASRSPRGSTLPDTQYF.

The V and J genes are TRBV7-7 and TRBJ2-5; D possibly corresponds to TRBD2 (6 bases). This CDR3 has 14 residues. Per the germline V gene, CDR1 is SSHAT and CDR2 is FNYEAQ (reference sequence). Trimming took off 5 bases at V and 1 base at J, with 11 bases between the two ends. The CDR3 nucleotides are TGTGCCAGCAGCCCGGGACTCAGCCAAGAGACCCAGTACTTC. Translation: CASSPGLSQETQYF. The whole variable domain, remainder taken from reference TRBV7-7 and TRBJ2-5, is GAGVSQSPRYKVTKRGQDVTLRCDPISSHATLYWYQQALGQGPEFLTYFNYEAQPDKSGLPSDRFSAERPEGSISTLTIQRTEQRDSAMYRCASSPGLSQETQYFGPGTRLLVL.

This clonotype was counted ten times or more. The rearrangement links TRBV4-2 to TRBJ2-1, with 8 bases lining up with TRBD2. V lost 4 bases to trimming and J lost 9 bases; unmatched junction nucleotides: 11. CDR1 and CDR2 (germline): LGHNA, YNFKEQ. The CDR3 runs to 15 residues. CDR3 sequence (DNA): TGTGCCAGCAGCCTATCCGGGACTAGGGGTAGTGAGCAGTTCTTC. Translated, it gives CASSLSGTRGSEQFF.

This clonotype was seen ten or more times. The genes are TRBV11-2 and TRBJ2-7, with 9 bases matching TRBD1. V dropped 0 bases and J dropped 0; count of bases not matched to a gene: 6. CDR1 is SGHAT and CDR2 is FQNNGV in the germline V gene. The CDR3 contains 17 residues. The CDR3 DNA reads TGTGCCAGCAGCTTAGATCTTGGACAGGGGTCCTCCTACGAGCAGTACTTC. Protein: CASSLDLGQGSSYEQYF.

This clonotype occurred a few times. The chain links TRBV19 to TRBJ2-7, with 9 bases that match TRBD2. The length of the CDR3 is 15 residues. Germline CDR1 LNHDA, CDR2 SQIVND (reference sequence). The V segment lost 6 bases and the J segment 7 bases; nucleotides outside the gene matches: 13. CDR3 sequence (DNA): TGTGCCAGTAGCCCATCCTTAGCGGGAGCGCTAGAGCAGTACTTC. This codes for CASSPSLAGALEQYF.